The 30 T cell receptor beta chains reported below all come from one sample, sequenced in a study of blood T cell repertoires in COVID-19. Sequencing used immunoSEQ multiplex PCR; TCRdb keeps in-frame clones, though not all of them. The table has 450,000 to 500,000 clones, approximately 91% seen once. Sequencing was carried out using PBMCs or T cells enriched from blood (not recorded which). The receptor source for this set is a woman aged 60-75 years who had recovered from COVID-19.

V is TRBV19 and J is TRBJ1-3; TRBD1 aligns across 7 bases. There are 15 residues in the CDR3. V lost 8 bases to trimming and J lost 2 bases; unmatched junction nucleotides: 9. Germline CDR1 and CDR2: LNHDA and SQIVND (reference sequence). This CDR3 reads CASLKTGPTGNTIYF. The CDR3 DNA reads TGTGCCAGTCTCAAGACAGGGCCCACTGGAAACACCATATATTTT. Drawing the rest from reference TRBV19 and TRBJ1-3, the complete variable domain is DGGITQSPKYLFRKEGQNVTLSCEQNLNHDAMYWYRQDPGQGLRLIYYSQIVNDFQKGDIAEGYSVSREKKESFPLTVTSAQKNPTAFYLCASLKTGPTGNTIYFGEGSWLTVV.

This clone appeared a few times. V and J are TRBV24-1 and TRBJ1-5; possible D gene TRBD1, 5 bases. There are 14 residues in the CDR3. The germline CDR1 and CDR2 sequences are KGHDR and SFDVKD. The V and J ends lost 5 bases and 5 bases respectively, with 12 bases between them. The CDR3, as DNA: TGTGCCACCAGTGGCGAAGGGGCCCATCAGCCCCAGCATTTT. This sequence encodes CATSGEGAHQPQHF.

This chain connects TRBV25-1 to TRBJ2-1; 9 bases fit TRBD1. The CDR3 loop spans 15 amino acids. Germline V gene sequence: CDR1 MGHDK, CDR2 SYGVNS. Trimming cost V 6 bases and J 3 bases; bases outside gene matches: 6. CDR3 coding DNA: TGTGCCAGCAGCCGAACAGGGGGCTTCTACAATGAGCAGTTCTTC. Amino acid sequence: CASSRTGGFYNEQFF.

CDR3 protein: CASSKGFGTEYQPQHF. The CDR3 DNA reads as TGCGCCAGCAGCAAAGGGTTTGGCACCGAATATCAGCCCCAGCATTTT. The chain uses TRBV4-1 and TRBJ1-5; no clear D. The CDR3 extends over 16 amino acids. Germline-derived CDR1 and CDR2 are MGHRA and YSYEKL. V shed 5 bases and J shed 5 bases, with 19 bases lying between them.

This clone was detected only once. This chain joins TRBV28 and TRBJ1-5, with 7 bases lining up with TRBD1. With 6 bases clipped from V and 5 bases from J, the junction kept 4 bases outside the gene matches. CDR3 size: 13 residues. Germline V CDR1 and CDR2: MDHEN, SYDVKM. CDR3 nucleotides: TGTGCCAGCAGATGGGACAGCTATCAGCCCCAGCATTTT. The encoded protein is CASRWDSYQPQHF.

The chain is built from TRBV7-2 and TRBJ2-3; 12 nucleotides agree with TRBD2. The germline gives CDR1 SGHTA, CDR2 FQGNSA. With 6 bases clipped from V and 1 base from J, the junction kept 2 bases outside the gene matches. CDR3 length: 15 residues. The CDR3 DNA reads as TGTGCCAGCAGTTCTAGCGGGGGGGGCACAGATACGCAGTATTTT. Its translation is CASSSSGGGTDTQYF. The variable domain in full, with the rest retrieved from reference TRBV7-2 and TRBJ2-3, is GAGVSQSPSNKVTEKGKDVELRCDPISGHTALYWYRQSLGQGLEFLIYFQGNSAPDKSGLPSDRFSAERTGGSVSTLTIQRTQQEDSAVYLCASSSSGGGTDTQYFGPGTRLTVL.

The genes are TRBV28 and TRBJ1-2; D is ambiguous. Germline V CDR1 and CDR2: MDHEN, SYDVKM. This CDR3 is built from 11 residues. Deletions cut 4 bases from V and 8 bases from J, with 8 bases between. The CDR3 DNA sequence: TGTGCCAGCAGTTCCGGTCTAGGCTACACCTTC. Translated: CASSSGLGYTF.

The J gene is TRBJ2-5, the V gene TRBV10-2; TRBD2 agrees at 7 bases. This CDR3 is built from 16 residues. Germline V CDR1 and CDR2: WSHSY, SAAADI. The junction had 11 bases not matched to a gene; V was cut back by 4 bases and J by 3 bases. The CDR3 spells CASSGGLAGEKETQYF. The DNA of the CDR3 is TGCGCCAGCAGTGGCGGGTTGGCGGGGGAGAAAGAGACCCAGTACTTC.

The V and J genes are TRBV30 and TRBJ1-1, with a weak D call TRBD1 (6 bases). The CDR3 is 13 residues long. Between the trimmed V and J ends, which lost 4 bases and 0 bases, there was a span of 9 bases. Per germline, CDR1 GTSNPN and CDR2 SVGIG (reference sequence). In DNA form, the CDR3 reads TGTGCCTGGACCCCAGGGGTGAACACTGAAGCTTTCTTT. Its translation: CAWTPGVNTEAFF.

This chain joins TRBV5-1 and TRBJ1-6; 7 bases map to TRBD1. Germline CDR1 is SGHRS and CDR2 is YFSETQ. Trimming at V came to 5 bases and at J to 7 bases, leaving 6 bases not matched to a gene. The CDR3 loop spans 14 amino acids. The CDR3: CASSSDRANSPLHF. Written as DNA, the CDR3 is TGCGCCAGCAGTTCCGACAGGGCAAATTCACCCCTCCACTTT.

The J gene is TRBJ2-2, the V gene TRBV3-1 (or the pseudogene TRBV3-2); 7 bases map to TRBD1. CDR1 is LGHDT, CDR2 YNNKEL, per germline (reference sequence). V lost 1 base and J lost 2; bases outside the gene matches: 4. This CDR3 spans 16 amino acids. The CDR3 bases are TGTGCCAGCAGCCAAGTCACAGGGGCCAACACCGGGGAGCTGTTTTTT. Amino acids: CASSQVTGANTGELFF.

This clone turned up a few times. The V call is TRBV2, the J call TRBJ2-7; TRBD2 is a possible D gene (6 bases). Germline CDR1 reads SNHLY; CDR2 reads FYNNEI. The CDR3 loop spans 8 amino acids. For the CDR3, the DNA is TGTGCCAGCTGGCCGGAGGGCGTC. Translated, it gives CASWPEGV.

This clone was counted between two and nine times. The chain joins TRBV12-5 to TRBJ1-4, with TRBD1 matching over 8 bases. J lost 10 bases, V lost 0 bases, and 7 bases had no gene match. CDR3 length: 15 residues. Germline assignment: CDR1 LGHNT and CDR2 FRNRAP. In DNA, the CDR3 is TGTGCTAGTGGTTTGGTACCAGGGGGCAAAGGAAAACTGTTTTTT. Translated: CASGLVPGGKGKLFF.

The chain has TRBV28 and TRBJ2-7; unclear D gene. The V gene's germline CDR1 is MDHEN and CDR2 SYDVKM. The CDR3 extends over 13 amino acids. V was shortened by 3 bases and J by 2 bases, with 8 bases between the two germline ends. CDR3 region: CASSLGTPYEQYF. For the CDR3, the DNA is TGTGCCAGCAGTTTGGGCACTCCCTACGAGCAGTACTTC.

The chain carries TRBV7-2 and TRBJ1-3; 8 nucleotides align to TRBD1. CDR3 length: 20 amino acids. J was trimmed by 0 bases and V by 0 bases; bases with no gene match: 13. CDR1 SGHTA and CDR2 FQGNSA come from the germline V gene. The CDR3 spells CASSLARPGGWVYSGNTIYF. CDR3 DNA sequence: TGTGCCAGCAGCTTAGCGCGTCCAGGGGGCTGGGTCTACTCTGGAAACACCATATATTTT.

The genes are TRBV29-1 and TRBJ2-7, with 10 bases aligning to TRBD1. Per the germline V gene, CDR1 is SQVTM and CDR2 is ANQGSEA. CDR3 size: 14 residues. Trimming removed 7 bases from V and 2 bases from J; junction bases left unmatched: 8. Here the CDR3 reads CSAAGTGVPYEQYF. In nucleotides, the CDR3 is TGCAGCGCCGCCGGGACAGGGGTCCCCTACGAGCAGTACTTC.

The CDR3 reads CASSLDTGGTGQPQHF. The CDR3, as DNA: TGCGCCAGCAGCTTGGATACAGGGGGCACGGGTCAGCCCCAGCATTTT. The chain is built from TRBV5-1 and TRBJ1-5; TRBD1 agrees at 9 bases. From germline, CDR1 is SGHRS and CDR2 YFSETQ. The junction had 7 bases not matched to a gene; V was cut back by 0 bases and J by 6 bases. The CDR3 runs to 16 residues.

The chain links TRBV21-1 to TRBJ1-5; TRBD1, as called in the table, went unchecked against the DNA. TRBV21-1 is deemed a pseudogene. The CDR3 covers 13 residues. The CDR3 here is CASSRQAHAVQHF. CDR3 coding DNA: TGTGCCAGCAGTCGACAGGCTCACGCAGTTCAGCATTTT.

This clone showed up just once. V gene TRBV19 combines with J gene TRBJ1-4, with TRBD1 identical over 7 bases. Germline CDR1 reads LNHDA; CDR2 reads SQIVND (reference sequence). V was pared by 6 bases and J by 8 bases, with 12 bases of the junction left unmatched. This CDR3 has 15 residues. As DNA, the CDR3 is TGTGCCAGTAGCCCTTCAGGGGGTCGGCGAGAAAAACTGTTTTTT. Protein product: CASSPSGGRREKLFF.

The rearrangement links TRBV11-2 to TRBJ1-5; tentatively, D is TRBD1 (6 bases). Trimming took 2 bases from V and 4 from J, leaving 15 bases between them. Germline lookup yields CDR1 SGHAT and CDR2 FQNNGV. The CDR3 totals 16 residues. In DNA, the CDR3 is TGTGCCAGCAGCTTAAATATCGGGCAGGGGAATCAGCCCCAGCATTTT. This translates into CASSLNIGQGNQPQHF. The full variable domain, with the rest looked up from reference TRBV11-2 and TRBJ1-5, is EAGVAQSPRYKIIEKRQSVAFWCNPISGHATLYWYQQILGQGPKLLIQFQNNGVVDDSQLPKDRFSAERLKGVDSTLKIQPAKLEDSAVYLCASSLNIGQGNQPQHFGDGTRLSIL.

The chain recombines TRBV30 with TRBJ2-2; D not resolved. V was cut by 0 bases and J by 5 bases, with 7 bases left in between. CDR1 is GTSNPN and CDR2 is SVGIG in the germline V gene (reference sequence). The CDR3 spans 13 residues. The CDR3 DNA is TGTGCCTGGAGTGTAGTCTATACCGGGGAGCTGTTTTTT. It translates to CAWSVVYTGELFF. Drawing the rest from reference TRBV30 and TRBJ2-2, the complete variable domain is SQTIHQWPATLVQPVGSPLSLECTVEGTSNPNLYWYRQAAGRGLQLLFYSVGIGQISSEVPQNLSASRPQDRQFILSSKKLLLSDSGFYLCAWSVVYTGELFFGEGSRLTVL.

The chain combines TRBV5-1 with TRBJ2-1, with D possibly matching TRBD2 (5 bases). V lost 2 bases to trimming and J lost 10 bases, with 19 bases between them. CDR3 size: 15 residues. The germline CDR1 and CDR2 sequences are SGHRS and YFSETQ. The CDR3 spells CASSFGIGGVGEQFF. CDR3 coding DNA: TGCGCCAGCAGCTTCGGGATAGGAGGCGTCGGGGAGCAGTTCTTC.

The CDR3 nucleotides are TGCGCCAGCAGCTTGGTAGGCAGGGGCTTTGAGCAGTACTTC. It specifies CASSLVGRGFEQYF. The chain employs TRBV5-1 and TRBJ2-7, with D possibly matching TRBD1 (6 bases). The germline V and J ends were trimmed by 0 bases and 7 bases, with 14 bases remaining between them. CDR1 is SGHRS and CDR2 is YFSETQ in the germline V gene. The CDR3 has 14 residues. The full variable domain, rest sourced from reference TRBV5-1 and TRBJ2-7, is KAGVTQTPRYLIKTRGQQVTLSCSPISGHRSVSWYQQTPGQGLQFLFEYFSETQRNKGNFPGRFSGRQFSNSRSEMNVSTLELGDSALYLCASSLVGRGFEQYFGPGTRLTVT.

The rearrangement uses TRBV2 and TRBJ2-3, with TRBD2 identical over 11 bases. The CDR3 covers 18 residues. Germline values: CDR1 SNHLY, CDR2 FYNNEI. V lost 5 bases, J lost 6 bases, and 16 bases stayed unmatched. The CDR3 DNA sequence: TGTGCCAGCAGTCCGACACTAACACTAGCGGGGGCGGGGGATACGCAGTATTTT. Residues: CASSPTLTLAGAGDTQYF.

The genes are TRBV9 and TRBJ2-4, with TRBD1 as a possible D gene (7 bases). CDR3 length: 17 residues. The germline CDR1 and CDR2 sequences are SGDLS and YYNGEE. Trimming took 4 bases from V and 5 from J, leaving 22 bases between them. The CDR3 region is CASSPSPGGTVQNIQYF. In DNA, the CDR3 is TGTGCCAGCAGCCCCTCCCCAGGAGGGACAGTCCAAAACATTCAGTACTTC.

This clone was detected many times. CDR3 region: CASSLSAGQGGYGYTF. For the CDR3, the DNA is TGTGCCAGCAGTTTATCGGCGGGACAGGGCGGCTACGGCTACACCTTC. This chain uses TRBV27 with TRBJ1-2; 9 positions match TRBD1. The CDR3 contains 16 residues. The V gene end was trimmed by 0 bases and the J gene end by 8 bases; junction bases not matched to a gene: 10. Germline V gene lookup returns CDR1 MNHEY and CDR2 SMNVEV (reference sequence).

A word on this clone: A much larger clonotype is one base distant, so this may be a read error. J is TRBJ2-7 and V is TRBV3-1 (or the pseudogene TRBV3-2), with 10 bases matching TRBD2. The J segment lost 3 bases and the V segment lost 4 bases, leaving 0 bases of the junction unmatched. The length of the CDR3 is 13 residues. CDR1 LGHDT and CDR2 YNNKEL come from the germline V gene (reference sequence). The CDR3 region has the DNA TGTGCCAGCAGCCGGACTAGCGGCTACGAGCAGTACTTC. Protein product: CASSRTSGYEQYF.

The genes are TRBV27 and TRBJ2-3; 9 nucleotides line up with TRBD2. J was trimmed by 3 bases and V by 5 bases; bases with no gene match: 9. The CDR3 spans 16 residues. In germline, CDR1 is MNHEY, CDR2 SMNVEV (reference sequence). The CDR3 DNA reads TGTGCCAGCAGTACCCTAGCGGGGCGAGTGACAGATACGCAGTATTTT. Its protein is CASSTLAGRVTDTQYF.

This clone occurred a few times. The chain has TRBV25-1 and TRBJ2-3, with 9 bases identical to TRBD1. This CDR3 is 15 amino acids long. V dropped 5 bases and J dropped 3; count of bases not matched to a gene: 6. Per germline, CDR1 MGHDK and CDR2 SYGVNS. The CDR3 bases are TGTGCCAGCAGTTCCGGGACAGGGCTGACAGATACGCAGTATTTT. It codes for CASSSGTGLTDTQYF.

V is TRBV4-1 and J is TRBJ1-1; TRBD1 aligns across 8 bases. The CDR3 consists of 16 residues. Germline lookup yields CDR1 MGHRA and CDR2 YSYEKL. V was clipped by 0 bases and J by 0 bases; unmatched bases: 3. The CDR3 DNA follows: TGCGCCAGCAGCCAAGATAAGGGACAGGTGAACACTGAAGCTTTCTTT. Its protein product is CASSQDKGQVNTEAFF.